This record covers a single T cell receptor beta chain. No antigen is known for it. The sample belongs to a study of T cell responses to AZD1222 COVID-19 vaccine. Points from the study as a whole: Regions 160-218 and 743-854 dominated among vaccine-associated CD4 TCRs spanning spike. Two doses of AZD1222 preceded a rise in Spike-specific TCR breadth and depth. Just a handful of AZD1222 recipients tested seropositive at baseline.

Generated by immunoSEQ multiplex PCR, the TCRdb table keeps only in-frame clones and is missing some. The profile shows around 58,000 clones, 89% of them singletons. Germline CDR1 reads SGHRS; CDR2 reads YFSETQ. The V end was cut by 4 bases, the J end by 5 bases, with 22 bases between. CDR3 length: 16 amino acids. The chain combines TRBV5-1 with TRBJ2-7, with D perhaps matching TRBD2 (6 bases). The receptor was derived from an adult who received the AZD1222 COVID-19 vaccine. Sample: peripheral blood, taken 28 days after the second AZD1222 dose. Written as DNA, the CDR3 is TGCGCCAGCAGCACAGACTCCCGGGAGCTGATCGACGAGCAGTACTTC. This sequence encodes CASSTDSRELIDEQYF.